This entry features one T cell receptor (beta chain) sequence. What it binds is unknown. This entry belongs to a study of cytomegalovirus exposure and HLA in healthy donors. The study's findings and limits: For cytomegalovirus status, the classifier reportedly gave diagnoses with high specificity and sensitivity. It has been reported that TCR beta sequences accurately predicted the HLA-A and HLA-B alleles of most subjects. Relative to equally common others, HLA-associated TCR beta chains showed greater clonal expansion in a later analysis.

This cohort consisted of healthy bone marrow donors. Both 60 Vbeta primers and 13 Jbeta primers went into the PCR. TCRdb keeps only in-frame clones here, not all; method: immunoSEQ multiplex PCR. The sample includes over 85,000 clones, roughly three fifths seen only once; the top ten take approximately 4.8%. Germline lookup yields CDR1 MNHNS and CDR2 SASEGT. The V segment lost 7 bases and the J segment 0 bases; nucleotides outside the gene matches: 7. The CDR3 has 15 residues. This chain links TRBV6-1 with TRBJ2-7; 9 nucleotides agree with TRBD1. The sample taken for sequencing was PBMCs. This clonotype originated in a human donor in good health. CDR3 sequence: CASILTQGASYEQYF. CDR3 nucleotide sequence: TGTGCCAGCATCCTAACACAGGGGGCCTCCTACGAGCAGTACTTC.